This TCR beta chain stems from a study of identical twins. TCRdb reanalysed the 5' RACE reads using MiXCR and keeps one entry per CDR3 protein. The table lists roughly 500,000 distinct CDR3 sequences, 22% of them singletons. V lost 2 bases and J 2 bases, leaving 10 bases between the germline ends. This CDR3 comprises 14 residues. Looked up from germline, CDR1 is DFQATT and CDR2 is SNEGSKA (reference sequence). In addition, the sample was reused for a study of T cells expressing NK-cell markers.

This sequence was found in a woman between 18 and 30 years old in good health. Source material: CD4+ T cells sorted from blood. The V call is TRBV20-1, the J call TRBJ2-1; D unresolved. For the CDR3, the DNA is TGCAGTGCTAGAAAGCCTAGGACCTACAATGAGCAGTTCTTC. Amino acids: CSARKPRTYNEQFF.